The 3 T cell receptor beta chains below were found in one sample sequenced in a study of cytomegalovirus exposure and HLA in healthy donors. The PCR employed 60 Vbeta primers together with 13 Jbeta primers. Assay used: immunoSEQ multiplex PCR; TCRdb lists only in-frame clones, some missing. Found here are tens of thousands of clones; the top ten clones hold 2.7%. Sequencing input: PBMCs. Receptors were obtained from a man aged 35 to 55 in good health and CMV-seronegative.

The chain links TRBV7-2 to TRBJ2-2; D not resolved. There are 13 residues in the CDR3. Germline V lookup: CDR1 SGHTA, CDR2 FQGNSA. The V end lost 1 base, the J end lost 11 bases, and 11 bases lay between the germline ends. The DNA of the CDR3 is TGTGCCAGCAGCTTAGTTGGTTATCTAGAGCTGTTTTTT. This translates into CASSLVGYLELFF.

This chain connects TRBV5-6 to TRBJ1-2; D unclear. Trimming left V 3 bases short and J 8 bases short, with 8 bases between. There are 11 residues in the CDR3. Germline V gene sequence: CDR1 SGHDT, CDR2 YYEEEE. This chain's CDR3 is CASSSTEGYTF. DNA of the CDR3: TGTGCCAGCAGCTCGACTGAAGGCTACACCTTC.

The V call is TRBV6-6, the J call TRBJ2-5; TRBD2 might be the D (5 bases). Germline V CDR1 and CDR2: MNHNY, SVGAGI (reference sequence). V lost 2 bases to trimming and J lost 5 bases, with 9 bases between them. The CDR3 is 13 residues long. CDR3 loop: CASSYNGEETQYF. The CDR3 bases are TGTGCCAGCAGTTACAACGGGGAGGAGACCCAGTACTTC.